This TCR beta chain was observed in a study of CD8 T cells in Susac syndrome. Study-wide results and caveats: The study acknowledged a relatively small number of individuals in its TCR sequencing and HLA analysis.

A quantity of about 0.45 to 1 ug RNA underwent reverse transcription using random hexamers. Across 54 Vbeta and 13 Jbeta, TCR beta CDR3 was amplified with immunoSEQ multiplex PCR. In TCRdb, the immunoSEQ multiplex PCR reads were re-called with MiXCR into one record per CDR3 protein. Of fewer than 80,000 distinct CDR3 sequences detected, approximately 94% appear once; the ten largest clones hold 0.56%. Germline assignment: CDR1 SGHDT and CDR2 YYEEEE. V was pared by 0 bases and J by 2 bases, with 3 bases between. This CDR3 region has 12 residues. On this clonotype: Its antigen is undetermined.

The sequenced sample was CD8+ T cells from PBMCs. The sequence derives from a human donor with multiple sclerosis. This chain joins TRBV5-6 and TRBJ2-7, with D unresolved. The CDR3 region has the DNA TGTGCCAGCAGCTTGGCTGCCTACGAGCAGTACTTC. As protein: CASSLAAYEQYF.